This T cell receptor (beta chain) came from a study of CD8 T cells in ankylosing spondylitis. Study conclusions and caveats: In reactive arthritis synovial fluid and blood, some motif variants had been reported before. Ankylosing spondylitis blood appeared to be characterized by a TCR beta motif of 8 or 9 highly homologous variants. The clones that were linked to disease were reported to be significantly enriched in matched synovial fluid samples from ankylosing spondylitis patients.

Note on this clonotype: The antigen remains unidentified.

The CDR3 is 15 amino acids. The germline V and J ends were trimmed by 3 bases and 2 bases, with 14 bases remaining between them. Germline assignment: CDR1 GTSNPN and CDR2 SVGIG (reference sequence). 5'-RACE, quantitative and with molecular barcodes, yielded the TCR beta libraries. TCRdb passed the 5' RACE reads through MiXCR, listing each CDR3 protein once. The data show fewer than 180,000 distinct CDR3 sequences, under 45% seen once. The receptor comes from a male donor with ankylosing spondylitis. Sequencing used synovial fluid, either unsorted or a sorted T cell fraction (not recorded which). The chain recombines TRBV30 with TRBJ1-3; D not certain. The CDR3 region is CAWSGAGGPGNTIYF. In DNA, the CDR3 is TGTGCCTGGAGCGGTGCAGGAGGTCCTGGAAACACCATATATTTT.